This TCR beta chain was recovered during a study of blood T cell repertoires in COVID-19 (dated by TCRdb to about 2020). Notes on the research overall: Samples from collaborators originated in the United States, Italy and Spain and spanned both the acute and convalescent phases of COVID-19. The material from the prospective study consisted of cDNA or gDNA derived from T cells, B-cell-depleted T cells, or PBMCs. The dataset comprised deeply sampled blood TCRbeta repertoires from subjects exposed to, actively infected with, or recovered from COVID-19. The repertoires were made available in a free public database intended to serve as a resource for research on the immune response to SARS-CoV-2. Samples were obtained from the ongoing ImmuneRACE study (first 160 participants) and from 950 to 1,500 subjects provided by 6 global collaborators. Nearly every sample came with metadata listing a de-identified subject ID, COVID-19 status, age in years and sex. Where available, HLA class I and class II types were obtained from metadata supplied by the sample provider rather than from assay-based typing.

The collaborating institutions used their own protocols to collect whole blood in K2EDTA tubes. For TCRbeta analysis, collaborator samples were shipped as frozen whole blood, as isolated PBMCs, or as DNA extracted from either sample type. Overall study results and their limits: The amount of clinical and demographic metadata varied by source and participant and was provided uncurated.

About this clone: There is no known antigen for this receptor. No per-base quality is available; no much larger clone lies one base away.

TCRbeta CDR3 regions were amplified from genomic DNA by means of the immunoSEQ Assay, a bias-controlled multiplex PCR. The paper's processing steps were these. The number of nucleated cells in each sample was estimated from the amplification of reference gene primers within the assay. To quantify the absolute abundance of each unique TCRbeta CDR3 rearrangement, sequence reads were collapsed and filtered. For each sample, productive Simpson clonality was calculated as the square root of Simpson's diversity index over productive rearrangements. TCRdb retrieved this table from immuneACCESS and kept in-frame rearrangements only. Not all clones are present; in checked studies, unresolved V genes account for under half, and no reason is known for the remainder. The V and J calls and clone size were taken over from that table, and D and trimming were inferred from the DNA. The sample table holds over 50,000 clones, of which around 72% were seen once. The ten largest clones represent under 15% of the sample.

CDR1 and CDR2 (SGHNT, YENEEA) derive from the germline V gene. Its CDR3 holds 15 amino acids, cysteine through phenylalanine. The only DNA kept is the CDR3, 45 bases in frame from the first base. V has 4 bases trimmed and J has 5 bases trimmed; junction bases matching no gene number 10. The rearrangement combines TRBV11-3 with TRBJ1-1; a stretch of 7 junction bases matches TRBD1. The TCR sequence derives from a human donor with active or convalescent COVID-19. The donor label of this sample is uncertain. Sequencing was performed on peripheral blood. The DNA reads as follows: TGTGCCAGCAGCTCAACCGGACAGGTTGGGACTGAAGCTTTCTTT. Translated, this is CASSSTGQVGTEAFF.